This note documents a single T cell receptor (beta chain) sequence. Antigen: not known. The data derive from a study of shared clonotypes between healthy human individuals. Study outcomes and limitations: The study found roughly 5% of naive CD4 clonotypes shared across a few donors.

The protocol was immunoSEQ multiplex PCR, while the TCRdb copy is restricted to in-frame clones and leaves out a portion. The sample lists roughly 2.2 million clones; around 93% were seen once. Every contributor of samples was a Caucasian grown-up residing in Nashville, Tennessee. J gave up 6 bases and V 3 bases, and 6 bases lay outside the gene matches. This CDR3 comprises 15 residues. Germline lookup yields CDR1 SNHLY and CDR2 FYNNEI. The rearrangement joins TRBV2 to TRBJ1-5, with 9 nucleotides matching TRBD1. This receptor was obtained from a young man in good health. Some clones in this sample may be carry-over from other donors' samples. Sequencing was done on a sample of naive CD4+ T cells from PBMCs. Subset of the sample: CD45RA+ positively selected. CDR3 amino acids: CASSDLTGGSQPQHF. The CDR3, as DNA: TGTGCCAGCAGTGACCTGACAGGGGGGAGTCAGCCCCAGCATTTT. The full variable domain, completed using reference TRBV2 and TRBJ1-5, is EPEVTQTPSHQVTQMGQEVILRCVPISNHLYFYWYRQILGQKVEFLVSFYNNEISEKSEIFDDQFSVERPDGSNFTLKIRSTKLEDSAMYFCASSDLTGGSQPQHFGDGTRLSIL.